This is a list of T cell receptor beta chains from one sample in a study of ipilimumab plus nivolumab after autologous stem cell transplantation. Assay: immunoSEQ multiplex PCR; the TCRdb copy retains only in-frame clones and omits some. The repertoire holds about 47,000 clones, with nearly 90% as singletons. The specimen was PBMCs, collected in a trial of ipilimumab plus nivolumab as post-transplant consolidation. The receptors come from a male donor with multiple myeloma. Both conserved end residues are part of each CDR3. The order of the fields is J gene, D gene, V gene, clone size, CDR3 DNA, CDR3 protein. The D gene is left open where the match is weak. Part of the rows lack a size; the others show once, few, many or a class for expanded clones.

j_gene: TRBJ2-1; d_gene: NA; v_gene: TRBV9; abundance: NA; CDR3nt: TGTGCCAGCAGCGTAGCGGCCGTAGGGCAGGGTGTCGATGAGCAGTTCTTC; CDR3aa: CASSVAAVGQGVDEQFF
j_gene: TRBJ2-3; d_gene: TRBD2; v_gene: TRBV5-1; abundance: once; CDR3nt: TGCGCCAGCAGCTTTGGGACTAGCGGCACAGATACGCAGTATTTT; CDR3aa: CASSFGTSGTDTQYF
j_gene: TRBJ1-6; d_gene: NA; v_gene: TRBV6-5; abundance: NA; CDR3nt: TGTGCCAGCAGTTACGAGACCGGGACGGGGGGATCACCCCTCCACTTT; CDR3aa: CASSYETGTGGSPLHF
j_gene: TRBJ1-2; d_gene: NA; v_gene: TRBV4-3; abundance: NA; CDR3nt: TGCGCCAGCAGCCAAGACAGTTATGGCTATGGCTACACCTTC; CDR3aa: CASSQDSYGYGYTF
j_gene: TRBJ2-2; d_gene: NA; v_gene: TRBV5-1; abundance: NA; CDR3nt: TGCGCCAGCAGCTCTCCGGAAGGAGGTGGGAACACCGGGGAGCTGTTTTTT; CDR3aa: CASSSPEGGGNTGELFF
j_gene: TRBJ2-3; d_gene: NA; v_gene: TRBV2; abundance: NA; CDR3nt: TGTGCCAGCATTGAGGTCTCCCCAGATACGCAGTATTTT; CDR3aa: CASIEVSPDTQYF
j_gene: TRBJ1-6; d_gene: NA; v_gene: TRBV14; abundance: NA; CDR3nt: TGTGCCAGCAGCCCAAACCGCGCGGGGAATATTAATTCACCCCTCCACTTT; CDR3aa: CASSPNRAGNINSPLHF
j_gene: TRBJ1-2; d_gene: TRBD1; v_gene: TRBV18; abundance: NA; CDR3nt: TGTGCCAGCTCACCAAGACAGGGACCCGGAACCGGAGGCTACACCTTC; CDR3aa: CASSPRQGPGTGGYTF
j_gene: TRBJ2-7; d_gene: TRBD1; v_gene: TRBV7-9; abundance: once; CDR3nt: TGTGCCAGCAGTTTGCTTGGGACAGGGGGCCACGAGCAGTACTTC; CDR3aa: CASSLLGTGGHEQYF
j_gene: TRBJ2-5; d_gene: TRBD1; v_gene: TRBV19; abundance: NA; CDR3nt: TGTGCCAGTAGGGGACAGCCAAGATTCCCCCAGTACTTC; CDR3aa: CASRGQPRFPQYF
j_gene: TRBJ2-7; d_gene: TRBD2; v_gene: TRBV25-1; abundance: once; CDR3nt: TGTGCCAGCAGTGTAGCGGGAGCCTACGAGCAGTACTTC; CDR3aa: CASSVAGAYEQYF
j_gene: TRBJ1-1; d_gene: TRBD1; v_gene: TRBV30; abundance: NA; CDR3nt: TGTGCCTGGAGGGGAGGGACAGCCAACACTGAAGCTTTCTTT; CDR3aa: CAWRGGTANTEAFF
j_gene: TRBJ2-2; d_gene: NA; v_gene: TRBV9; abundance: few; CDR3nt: TGTGCCAGCAGCGTAGGGTTTAGCGGAAACACCGGGGAGCTGTTTTTT; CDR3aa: CASSVGFSGNTGELFF
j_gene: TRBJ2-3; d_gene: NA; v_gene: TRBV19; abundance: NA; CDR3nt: TGTGCCAGTAGTATTCAGGGGCTAAACACAGATACGCAGTATTTT; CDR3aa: CASSIQGLNTDTQYF
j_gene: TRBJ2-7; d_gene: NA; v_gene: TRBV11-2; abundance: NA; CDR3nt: TGTGCCAGCAGCTTATGGTACGAGCAGTACTTC; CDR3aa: CASSLWYEQYF
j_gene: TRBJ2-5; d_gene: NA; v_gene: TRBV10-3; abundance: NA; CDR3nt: TGTGCCATCAAGAAACAGGGGGGACTACAAGAGACCCAGTACTTC; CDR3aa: CAIKKQGGLQETQYF
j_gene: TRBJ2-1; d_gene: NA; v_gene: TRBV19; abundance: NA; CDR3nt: TGTGCCAGTAGTTGGACAGCGAGCTACAATGAGCAGTTCTTC; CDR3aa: CASSWTASYNEQFF
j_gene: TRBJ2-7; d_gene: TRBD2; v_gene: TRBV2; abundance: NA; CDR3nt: TGTGCCAGCAGTGAGACTAGCGGAAGGGGCGAGCAGTACTTC; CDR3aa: CASSETSGRGEQYF
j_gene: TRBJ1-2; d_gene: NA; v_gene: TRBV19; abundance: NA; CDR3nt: TGTGCCAGTAGTATTGGACAGCGTAACTATGGCTACACCTTC; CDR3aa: CASSIGQRNYGYTF
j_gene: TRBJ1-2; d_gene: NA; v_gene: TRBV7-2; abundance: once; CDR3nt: TGTGCCAGCAGCTTATCAGCAGGGGCCGCCTATGGCTACACCTTC; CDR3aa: CASSLSAGAAYGYTF
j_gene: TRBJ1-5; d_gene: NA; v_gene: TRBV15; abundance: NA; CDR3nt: TGTGCCACCAGCAGAGAATATGGGAGGGTCGATAGCAATCAGCCCCAGCATTTT; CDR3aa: CATSREYGRVDSNQPQHF
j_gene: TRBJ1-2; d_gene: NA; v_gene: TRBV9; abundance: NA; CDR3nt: TGTGCCAGCAGCCCCCAGAGACAGTTCTATGGCTACACCTTC; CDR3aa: CASSPQRQFYGYTF
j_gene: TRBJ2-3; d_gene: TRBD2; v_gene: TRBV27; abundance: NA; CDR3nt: TGTGCCAGCGGACTAGCGTGGGATACGCAGTATTTT; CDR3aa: CASGLAWDTQYF
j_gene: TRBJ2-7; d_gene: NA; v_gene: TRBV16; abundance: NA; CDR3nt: TGTGCCAGCAGCCCGCCGGGGGCCGGAGGCGAGCAGTACTTC; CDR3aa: CASSPPGAGGEQYF
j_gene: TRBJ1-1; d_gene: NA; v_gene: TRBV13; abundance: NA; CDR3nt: TGTGCCAGCAGCTCGGACCGAAACACTGAAGCTTTCTTT; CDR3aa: CASSSDRNTEAFF
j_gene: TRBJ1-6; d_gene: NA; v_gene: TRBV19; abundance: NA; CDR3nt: TGTGCCAGTTCGTCCGTCGATTCACCCCTCCACTTT; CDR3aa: CASSSVDSPLHF
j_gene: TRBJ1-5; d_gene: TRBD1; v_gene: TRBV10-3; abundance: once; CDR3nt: TGTGCCATCAGTGAGTTACCGGACAGGGGGGGGTATAGCAATCAGCCCCAGCATTTT; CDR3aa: CAISELPDRGGYSNQPQHF
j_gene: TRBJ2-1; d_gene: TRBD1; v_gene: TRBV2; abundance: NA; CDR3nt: TGTGCCAGCAGCGTGGGACAGATCTCCTACAATGAGCAGTTCTTC; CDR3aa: CASSVGQISYNEQFF
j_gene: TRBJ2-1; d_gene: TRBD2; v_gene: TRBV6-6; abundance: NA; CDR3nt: TGTGCCAGCAGTCCTACTAGCGCATACAATGAGCAGTTCTTC; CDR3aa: CASSPTSAYNEQFF
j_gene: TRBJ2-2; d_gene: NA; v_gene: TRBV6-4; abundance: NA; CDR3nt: TGTGCCTCCCGTCTGGGACCGACAACGAACACCGGGGAGCTGTTTTTT; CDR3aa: CASRLGPTTNTGELFF
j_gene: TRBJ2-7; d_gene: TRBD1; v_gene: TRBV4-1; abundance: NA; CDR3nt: TGCGCCAGCAGCCATACTACCTTCACAGGGGCTGAATCCTACGAGCAGTACTTC; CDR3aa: CASSHTTFTGAESYEQYF
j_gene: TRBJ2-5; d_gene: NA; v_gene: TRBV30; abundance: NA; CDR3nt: TGTGCCTGGAGTATGGTGGTGGGGGAGACCCAGTACTTC; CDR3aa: CAWSMVVGETQYF
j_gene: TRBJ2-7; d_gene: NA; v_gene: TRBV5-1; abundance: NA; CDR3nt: TGCGCCAGCAGCTTGGCGGGACGAGGCTACGAGCAGTACTTC; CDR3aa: CASSLAGRGYEQYF
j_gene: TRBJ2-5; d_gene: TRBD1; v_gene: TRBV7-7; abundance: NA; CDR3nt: TGTGCTAGCAGCTTCATGACAGGGGGCGAGGAGACCCAGTACTTC; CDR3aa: CASSFMTGGEETQYF
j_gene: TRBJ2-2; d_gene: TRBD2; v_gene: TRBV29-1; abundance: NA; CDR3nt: TGCAGCGTGTCCGGGGGGACGAACACCGGGGAGCTGTTTTTT; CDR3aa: CSVSGGTNTGELFF
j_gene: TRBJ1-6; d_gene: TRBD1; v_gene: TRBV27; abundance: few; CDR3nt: TGTGCCAGCAGTCCGGGACAGAGATATAATTCACCCCTCCACTTT; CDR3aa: CASSPGQRYNSPLHF
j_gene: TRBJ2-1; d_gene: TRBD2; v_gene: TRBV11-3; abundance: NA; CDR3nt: TGTGCCAGCAGCTTGGGACTAGCGGGAGTCAATGAGCAGTTCTTC; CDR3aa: CASSLGLAGVNEQFF
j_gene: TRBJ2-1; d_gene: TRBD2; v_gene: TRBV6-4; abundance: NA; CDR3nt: TGTGCCAGCAGTGTTAGCGGGAGGTCCGATGAGCAGTTCTTC; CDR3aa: CASSVSGRSDEQFF
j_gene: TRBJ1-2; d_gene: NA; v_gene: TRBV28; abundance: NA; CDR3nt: TGTGCCAGCAGTGCTCCGATTGTCGCGGGCTACACCTTC; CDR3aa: CASSAPIVAGYTF
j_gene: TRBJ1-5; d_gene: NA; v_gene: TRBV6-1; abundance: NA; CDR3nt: TGTGCCAGCAGTGAAGGGTGGTTAGGTCAGCCCCAGCATTTT; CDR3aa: CASSEGWLGQPQHF
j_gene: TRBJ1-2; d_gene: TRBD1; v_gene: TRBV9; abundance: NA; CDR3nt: TGTGCCAGCAGTGCTTCGACAGGGGGCTATGGCTACACCTTC; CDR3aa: CASSASTGGYGYTF
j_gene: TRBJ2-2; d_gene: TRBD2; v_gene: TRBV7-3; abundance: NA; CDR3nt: TGTGCCAGCAGCTCCAGTCGGGCGGGGGCGAACACCGGGGAGCTGTTTTTT; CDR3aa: CASSSSRAGANTGELFF
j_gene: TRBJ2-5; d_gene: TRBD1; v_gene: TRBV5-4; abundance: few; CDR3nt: TGTGCCAGCGCGGGACAGGGCCAAGAGACCCAGTACTTC; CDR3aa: CASAGQGQETQYF
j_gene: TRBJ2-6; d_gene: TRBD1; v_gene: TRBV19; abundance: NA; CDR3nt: TGTGCCAGTCGGGACAGGGGGAGAGACGTCCTGACTTTC; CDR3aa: CASRDRGRDVLTF
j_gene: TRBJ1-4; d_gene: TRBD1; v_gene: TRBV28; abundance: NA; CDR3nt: TGTGCCAGCAGTCCCGAGGGGGCTTATGAAAAACTGTTTTTT; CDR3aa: CASSPEGAYEKLFF
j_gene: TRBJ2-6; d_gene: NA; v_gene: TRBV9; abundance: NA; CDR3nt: TGTGCCAGCAGCGCACAGGGCTCTGGGGCCAACGTCCTGACTTTC; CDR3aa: CASSAQGSGANVLTF
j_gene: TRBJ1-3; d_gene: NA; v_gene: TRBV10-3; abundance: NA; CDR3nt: TGTGCCATCAGTGCCCCGAGGGGACCTGGAAACACCATATATTTT; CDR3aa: CAISAPRGPGNTIYF
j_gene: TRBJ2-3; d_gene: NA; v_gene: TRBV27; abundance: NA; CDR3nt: TGTGCCAGCAGTCGTGACCGCGTCACAGATACGCAGTATTTT; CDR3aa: CASSRDRVTDTQYF